This TCR beta chain is drawn from a study of tissue T cells after allogeneic stem cell transplantation. This CDR3 spans 14 amino acids. Trimming removed 1 base from V and 2 bases from J, with 9 bases in between. In germline, CDR1 is LGHNA, CDR2 YSLEER. Assay: immunoSEQ multiplex PCR; the TCRdb copy retains only in-frame clones and omits some. Here the sample spans 1,600 or so clones, about three quarters being singletons. The TCR was taken from a woman between 18 and 55 years old with breast cancer. Sequenced material: esophagus tissue, taken at autopsy. The chain employs TRBV4-3 and TRBJ2-7, with TRBD2 as a possible D gene (6 bases). CDR3 region: CASSQGGGAYEQYF. CDR3 DNA sequence: TGCGCCAGCAGCCAAGGTGGAGGGGCCTACGAGCAGTACTTC.